Detailed here is one TCR beta chain. Its antigen is as yet unknown. This sample is part of a study of T cell responses to AZD1222 COVID-19 vaccine. Some clones are missing from TCRdb's copy, which holds only in-frame ones; the method was immunoSEQ multiplex PCR. The sample contains some 110,000 clones, roughly 92% of which appear only once. Regarding the study as a whole: Increased Spike-specific TCR breadth and depth were observed after two AZD1222 doses.

Specimen: peripheral blood, collected on day 0 of AZD1222 vaccination. The origin of this receptor is an adult in good health.

CDR3 in DNA: TGTGCCAGCAGCTTAGATCGGGGCGAGCAGTACTTC. This sequence encodes CASSLDRGEQYF. V usage is TRBV7-9 and J usage is TRBJ2-7; TRBD2 is a possible D gene (5 bases). The CDR3 is 12 residues long. V was cut by 1 base and J by 6 bases, with 7 bases left in between. CDR1 and CDR2 (germline): SEHNR, FQNEAQ (reference sequence).